This TCR beta chain was sequenced during a study of blood T cell repertoires in COVID-19. As for the study in general: From T cells, B-cell-depleted T cells, or PBMCs came the material, which was cDNA or gDNA.

CDR1 and CDR2 from the germline V gene are MNHEY and SMNVEV (reference sequence). Trimming stripped 3 bases from V and 1 base from J, with 21 bases between. This CDR3 region has 18 residues. As processed by the authors: Counts of nucleated cells, estimated from reference gene primer amplification, were obtained. Generated by immunoSEQ multiplex PCR, the TCRdb table keeps only in-frame clones and is missing some. D and trimming were read from the DNA, whereas the V and J calls and clone size are those reported in that table. The table lists about 82,000 clones, 83% of them singletons. V gene TRBV27 combines with J gene TRBJ1-2; TRBD1 is a possible D gene (5 bases). Sequenced input: peripheral blood. This clonotype was obtained from a woman between 55 and 75 years old with acute or convalescent COVID-19. The CDR3 loop is CASSFRGSRGRGNYGYTF. CDR3 nucleotides: TGTGCCAGCAGTTTCCGGGGGAGTCGAGGGAGGGGTAACTATGGCTACACCTTC.